Each of the 8 T cell receptor beta chains below was sequenced from the same sample in a study of cytomegalovirus exposure and HLA in healthy donors. Primers for the PCR totalled 60 Vbeta and 13 Jbeta. Profiled with immunoSEQ multiplex PCR; TCRdb holds only in-frame clones, not every one. Altogether tens of thousands of clones are present, almost 70% being singletons, with the ten largest covering 4% to 4.5%. What was sequenced was PBMCs. The origin of the receptors is a woman aged 45-65 years in good health and CMV-seronegative.

The chain combines TRBV10-3 with TRBJ1-1; possible D gene TRBD1, 6 bases. The CDR3 runs to 13 residues. The ends were cut back, 4 bases at V and 8 bases at J, with 14 bases in the middle. CDR1 is ENHRY and CDR2 is SYGVKD in the germline V gene. In DNA form, the CDR3 reads TGTGCCATCAGTGGGGTCCCGAGGGGGGAAGCTTTCTTT. Translating gives CAISGVPRGEAFF.

The chain recombines TRBV7-9 with TRBJ2-3, with D perhaps matching TRBD1 (5 bases). Trimming removed 5 bases at V and 1 base at J, with 16 bases between. Germline lookup yields CDR1 SEHNR and CDR2 FQNEAQ (reference sequence). The CDR3 runs to 16 residues. The CDR3 coding sequence is TGTGCCAGCAGCCGCTTCGGACAACACGGCACAGATACGCAGTATTTT. Protein sequence: CASSRFGQHGTDTQYF.

The rearrangement uses TRBV25-1 and TRBJ1-3; possibly TRBD1 for D (6 bases). Trimming shortened V by 4 bases and J by 1 base, and 8 bases separated the two germline ends. This CDR3 region has 14 residues. Per germline, CDR1 MGHDK and CDR2 SYGVNS. As DNA, the CDR3 is TGTGCCAGCAGTGTAACAGGGTCTGGAAACACCATATATTTT. Translated, it gives CASSVTGSGNTIYF.

V gene TRBV6-6 combines with J gene TRBJ1-2; 11 bases fit TRBD1. Germline V gene lookup returns CDR1 MNHNY and CDR2 SVGAGI (reference sequence). V lost 5 bases, J lost 7 bases, and 6 bases stayed unmatched. The CDR3 is 14 residues long. CDR3 loop: CASSDGQGARGYTF. The CDR3 DNA is TGTGCCAGCAGTGACGGACAGGGGGCGCGTGGCTACACCTTC.

This chain joins TRBV2 and TRBJ2-1; D remains unclear. Trimming cost V 7 bases and J 8 bases, with 9 bases left between them. The CDR3 contains 11 residues. Germline CDR1 SNHLY, CDR2 FYNNEI. CDR3 sequence reads: CASNSGDEQFF. The CDR3 nucleotides are TGTGCCAGCAACTCTGGAGATGAGCAGTTCTTC.

The chain links TRBV5-1 to TRBJ1-3; 9 bases are a match to TRBD1. Germline V gene lookup returns CDR1 SGHRS and CDR2 YFSETQ. CDR3 length: 16 amino acids. With V trimmed by 4 bases and J by 0 bases, 5 bases remained unmatched. The CDR3 DNA is TGCGCCAGCAGCCTGATACAGGGGGCCTCTGGAAACACCATATATTTT. Encoded protein: CASSLIQGASGNTIYF.

The chain links TRBV5-1 to TRBJ2-5; D is undetermined. Trimming left V 4 bases short and J 5 bases short, with 12 bases between. The germline CDR1 and CDR2 sequences are SGHRS and YFSETQ. This CDR3 region has 13 residues. In nucleotides, the CDR3 is TGCGCCAGCAGCGTACGTCCCAGGGAGACCCAGTACTTC. Amino acids: CASSVRPRETQYF.

V and J are TRBV29-1 and TRBJ2-2; 10 nucleotides line up with TRBD1. The CDR3 covers 14 residues. The trim removed 8 bases at V and 4 bases at J, leaving 7 bases unmatched. CDR1 and CDR2 (germline): SQVTM, ANQGSEA. The CDR3 spells CSHRGTGVTGELFF. The CDR3 DNA reads as TGCAGCCACCGGGGGACAGGGGTCACCGGGGAGCTGTTTTTT.